Listed here is a single T cell receptor beta chain. The data are from a study of shared clonotypes between healthy human individuals. The CDR3 sequence is 16 residues long. J lost 3 bases, V lost 5 bases, and 9 bases had no gene match. CDR1 is LNHDA and CDR2 is SQIVND in the germline V gene (reference sequence). Sequencing was performed with immunoSEQ multiplex PCR; in TCRdb, only in-frame clones are kept and a portion is missing. The sample lists about 1.4 million clones, roughly 96% occurring once. The TCR comes from a man between 25 and 39 years old in good health. The sample was naive CD4+ T cells sorted from blood. Indicated subset: CD45RA+ positively selected. V is TRBV19 and J is TRBJ2-3, with 9 bases lining up with TRBD2. CDR3 sequence reads: CASSPVIAGETDTQYF. In DNA form, the CDR3 reads TGTGCCAGTAGTCCAGTGATAGCGGGAGAGACAGATACGCAGTATTTT. Filled out from reference TRBV19 and TRBJ2-3, the complete variable domain reads DGGITQSPKYLFRKEGQNVTLSCEQNLNHDAMYWYRQDPGQGLRLIYYSQIVNDFQKGDIAEGYSVSREKKESFPLTVTSAQKNPTAFYLCASSPVIAGETDTQYFGPGTRLTVL.